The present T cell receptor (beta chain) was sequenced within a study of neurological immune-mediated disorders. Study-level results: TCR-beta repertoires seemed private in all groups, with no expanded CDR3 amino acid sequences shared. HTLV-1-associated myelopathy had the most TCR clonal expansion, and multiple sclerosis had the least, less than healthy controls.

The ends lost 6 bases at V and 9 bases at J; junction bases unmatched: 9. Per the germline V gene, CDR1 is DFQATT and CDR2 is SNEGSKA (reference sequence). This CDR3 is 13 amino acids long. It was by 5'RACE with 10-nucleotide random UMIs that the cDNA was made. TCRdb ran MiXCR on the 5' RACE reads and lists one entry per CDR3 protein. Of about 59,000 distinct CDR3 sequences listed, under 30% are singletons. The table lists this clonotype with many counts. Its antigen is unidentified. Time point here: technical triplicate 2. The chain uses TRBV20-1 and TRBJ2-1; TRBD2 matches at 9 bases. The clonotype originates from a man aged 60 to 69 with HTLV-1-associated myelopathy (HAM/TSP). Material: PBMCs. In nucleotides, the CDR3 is TGCAGTGCGGGGGGACTAGCTATCAGTGAGCAGTTCTTC. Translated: CSAGGLAISEQFF.